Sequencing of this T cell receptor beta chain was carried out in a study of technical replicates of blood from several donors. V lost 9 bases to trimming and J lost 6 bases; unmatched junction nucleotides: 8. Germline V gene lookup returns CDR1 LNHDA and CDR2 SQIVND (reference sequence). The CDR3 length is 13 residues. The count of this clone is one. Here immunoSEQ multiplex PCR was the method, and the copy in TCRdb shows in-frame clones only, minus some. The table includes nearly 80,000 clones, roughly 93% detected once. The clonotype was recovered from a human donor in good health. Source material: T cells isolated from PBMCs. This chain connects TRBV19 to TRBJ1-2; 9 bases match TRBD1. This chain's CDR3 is CASRDRENNGYTF. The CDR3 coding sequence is TGTGCCAGCCGGGACAGGGAAAACAATGGCTACACCTTC.